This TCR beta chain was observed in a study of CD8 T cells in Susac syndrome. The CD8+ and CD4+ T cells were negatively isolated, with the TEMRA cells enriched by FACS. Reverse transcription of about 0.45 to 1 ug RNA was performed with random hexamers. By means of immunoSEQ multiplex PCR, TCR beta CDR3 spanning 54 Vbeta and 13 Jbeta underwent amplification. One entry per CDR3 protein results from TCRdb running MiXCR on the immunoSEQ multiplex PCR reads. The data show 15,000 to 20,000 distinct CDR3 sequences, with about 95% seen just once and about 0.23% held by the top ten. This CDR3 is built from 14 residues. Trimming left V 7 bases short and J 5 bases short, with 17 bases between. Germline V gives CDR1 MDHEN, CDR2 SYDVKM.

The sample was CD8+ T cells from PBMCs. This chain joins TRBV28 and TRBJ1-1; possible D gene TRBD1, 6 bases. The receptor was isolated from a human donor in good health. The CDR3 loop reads CASITATGRTEAFF. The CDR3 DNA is TGTGCCAGCATTACGGCTACAGGGCGGACTGAAGCTTTCTTT.